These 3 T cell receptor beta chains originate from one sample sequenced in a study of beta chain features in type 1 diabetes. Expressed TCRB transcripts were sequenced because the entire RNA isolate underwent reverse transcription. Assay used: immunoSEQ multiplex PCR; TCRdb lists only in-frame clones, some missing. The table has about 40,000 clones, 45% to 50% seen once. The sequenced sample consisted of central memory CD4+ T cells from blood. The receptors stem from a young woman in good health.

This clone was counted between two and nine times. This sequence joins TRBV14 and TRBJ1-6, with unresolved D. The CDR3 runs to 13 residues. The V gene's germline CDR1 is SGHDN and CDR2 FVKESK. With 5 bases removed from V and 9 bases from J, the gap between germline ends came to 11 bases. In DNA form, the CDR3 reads TGTGCCAGCAGCTCGGACTTGGGTTCACCCCTCCACTTT. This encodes CASSSDLGSPLHF.

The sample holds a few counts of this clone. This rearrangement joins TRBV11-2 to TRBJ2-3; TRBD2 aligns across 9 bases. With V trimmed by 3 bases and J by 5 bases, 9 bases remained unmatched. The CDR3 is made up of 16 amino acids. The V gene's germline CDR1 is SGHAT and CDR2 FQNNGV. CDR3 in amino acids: CASSLAKRGAGDTQYF. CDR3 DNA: TGTGCCAGCAGCTTGGCCAAGCGGGGGGCGGGAGATACGCAGTATTTT.

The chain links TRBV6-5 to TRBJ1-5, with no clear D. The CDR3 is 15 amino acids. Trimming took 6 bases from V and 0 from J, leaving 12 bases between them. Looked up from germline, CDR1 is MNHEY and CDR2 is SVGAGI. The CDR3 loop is CASRTLRDSNQPQHF. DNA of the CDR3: TGTGCCAGCAGGACCCTTCGGGATAGCAATCAGCCCCAGCATTTT.